This T cell receptor (beta chain) was identified in a study of shared clonotypes between healthy human individuals. Clones were sequenced by immunoSEQ multiplex PCR, and TCRdb holds only the in-frame ones, with some missing. This sample yields 1,400,000 or so clones, of which approximately 98.5% are seen a single time; 0.36% belongs to the top ten. This TCR was sampled from a man aged 25 to 40 in good health. The specimen sequenced was naive CD4+ T cells sorted from blood. Stated subset: CD45RA+ positively selected.

The chain's CDR3 is CASSLREQYF. In DNA form, the CDR3 reads TGCGCCAGCAGCTTGCGTGAGCAGTACTTC. V and J are TRBV5-1 and TRBJ2-7; no reliable D call. Trimming took off 1 base at V and 7 bases at J, with 3 bases between the two ends. CDR3 length equals 10 residues. Germline V gives CDR1 SGHRS, CDR2 YFSETQ. The whole variable domain, filled in from reference TRBV5-1 and TRBJ2-7, reads KAGVTQTPRYLIKTRGQQVTLSCSPISGHRSVSWYQQTPGQGLQFLFEYFSETQRNKGNFPGRFSGRQFSNSRSEMNVSTLELGDSALYLCASSLREQYFGPGTRLTVT.